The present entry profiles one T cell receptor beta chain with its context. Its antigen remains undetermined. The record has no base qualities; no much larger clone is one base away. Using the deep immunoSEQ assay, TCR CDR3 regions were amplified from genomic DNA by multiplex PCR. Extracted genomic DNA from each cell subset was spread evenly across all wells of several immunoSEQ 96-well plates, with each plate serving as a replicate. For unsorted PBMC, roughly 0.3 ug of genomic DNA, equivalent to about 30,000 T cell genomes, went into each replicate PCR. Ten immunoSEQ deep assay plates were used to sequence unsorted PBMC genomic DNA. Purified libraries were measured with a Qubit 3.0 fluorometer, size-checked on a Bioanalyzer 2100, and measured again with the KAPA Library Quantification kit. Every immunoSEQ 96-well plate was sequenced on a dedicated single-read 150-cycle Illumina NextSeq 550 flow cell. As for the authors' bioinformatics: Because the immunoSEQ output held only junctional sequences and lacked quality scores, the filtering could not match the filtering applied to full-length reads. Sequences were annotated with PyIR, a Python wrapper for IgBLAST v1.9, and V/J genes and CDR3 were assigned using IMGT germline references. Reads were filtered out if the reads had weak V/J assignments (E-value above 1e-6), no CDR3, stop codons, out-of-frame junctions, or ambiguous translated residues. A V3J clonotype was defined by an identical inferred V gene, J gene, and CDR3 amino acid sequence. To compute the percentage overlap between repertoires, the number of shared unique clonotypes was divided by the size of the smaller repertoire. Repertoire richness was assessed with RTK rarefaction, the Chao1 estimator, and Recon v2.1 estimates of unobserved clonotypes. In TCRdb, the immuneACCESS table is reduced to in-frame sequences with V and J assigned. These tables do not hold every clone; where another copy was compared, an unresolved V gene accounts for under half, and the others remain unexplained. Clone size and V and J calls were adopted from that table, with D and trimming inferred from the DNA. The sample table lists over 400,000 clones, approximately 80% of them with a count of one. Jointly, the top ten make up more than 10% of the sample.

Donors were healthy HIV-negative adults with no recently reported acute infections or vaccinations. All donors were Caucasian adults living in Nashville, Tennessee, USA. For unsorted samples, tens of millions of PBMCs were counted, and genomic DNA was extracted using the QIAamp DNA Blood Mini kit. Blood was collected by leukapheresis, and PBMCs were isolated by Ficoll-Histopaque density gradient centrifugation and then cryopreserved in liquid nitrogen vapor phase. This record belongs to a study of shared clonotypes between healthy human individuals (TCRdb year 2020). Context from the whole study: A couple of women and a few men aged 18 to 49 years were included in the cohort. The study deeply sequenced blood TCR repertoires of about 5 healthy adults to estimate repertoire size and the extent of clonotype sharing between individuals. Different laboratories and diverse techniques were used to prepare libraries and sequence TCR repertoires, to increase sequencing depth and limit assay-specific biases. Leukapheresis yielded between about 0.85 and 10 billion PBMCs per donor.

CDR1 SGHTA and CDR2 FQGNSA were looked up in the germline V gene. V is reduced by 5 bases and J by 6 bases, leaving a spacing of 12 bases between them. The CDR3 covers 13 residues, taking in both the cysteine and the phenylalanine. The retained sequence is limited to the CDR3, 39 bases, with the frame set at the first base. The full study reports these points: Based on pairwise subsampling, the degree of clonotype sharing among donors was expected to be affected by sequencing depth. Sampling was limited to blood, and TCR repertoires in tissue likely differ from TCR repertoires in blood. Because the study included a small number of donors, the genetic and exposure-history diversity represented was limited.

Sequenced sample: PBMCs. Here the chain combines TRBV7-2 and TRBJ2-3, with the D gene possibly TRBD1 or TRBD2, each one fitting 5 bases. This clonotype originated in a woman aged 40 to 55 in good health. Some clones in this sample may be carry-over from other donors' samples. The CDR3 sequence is CASSSRDRDTQYF. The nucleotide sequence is TGTGCCAGCAGCAGCCGGGACCGCGATACGCAGTATTTT.